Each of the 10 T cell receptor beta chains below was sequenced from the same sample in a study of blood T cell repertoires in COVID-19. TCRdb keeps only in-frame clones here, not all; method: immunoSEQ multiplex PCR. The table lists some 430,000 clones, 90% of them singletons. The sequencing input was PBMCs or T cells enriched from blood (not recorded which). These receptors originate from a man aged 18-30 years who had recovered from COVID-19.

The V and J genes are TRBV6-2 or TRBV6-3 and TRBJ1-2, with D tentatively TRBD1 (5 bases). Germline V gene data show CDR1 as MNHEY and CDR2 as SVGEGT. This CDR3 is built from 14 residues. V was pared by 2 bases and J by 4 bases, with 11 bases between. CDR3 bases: TGTGCCAGCAGTTACGGCCGACAGACCTATGGCTACACCTTC. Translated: CASSYGRQTYGYTF.

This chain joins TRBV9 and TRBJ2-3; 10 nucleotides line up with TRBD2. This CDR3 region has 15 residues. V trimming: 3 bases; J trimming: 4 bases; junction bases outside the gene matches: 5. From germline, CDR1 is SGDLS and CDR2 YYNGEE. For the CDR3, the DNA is TGTGCCAGCAGCGGTGGGACTAGCGCCGCAGATACGCAGTATTTT. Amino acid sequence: CASSGGTSAADTQYF.

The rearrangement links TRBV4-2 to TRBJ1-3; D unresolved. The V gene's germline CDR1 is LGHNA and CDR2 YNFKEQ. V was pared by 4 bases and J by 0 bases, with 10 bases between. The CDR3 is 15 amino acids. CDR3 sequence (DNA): TGTGCCAGCAGCCCCGACCGGGACTCTGGAAACACCATATATTTT. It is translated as CASSPDRDSGNTIYF.

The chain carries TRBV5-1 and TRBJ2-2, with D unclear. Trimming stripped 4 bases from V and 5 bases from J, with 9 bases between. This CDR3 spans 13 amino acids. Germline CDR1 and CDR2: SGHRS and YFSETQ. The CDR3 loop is CASSTDGTGELFF. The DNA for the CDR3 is TGCGCCAGCAGCACCGACGGGACCGGGGAGCTGTTTTTT.

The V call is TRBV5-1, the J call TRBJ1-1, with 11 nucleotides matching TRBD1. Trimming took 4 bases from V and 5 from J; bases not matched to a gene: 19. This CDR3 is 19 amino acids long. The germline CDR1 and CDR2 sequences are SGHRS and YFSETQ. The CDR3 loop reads CASSPPSDRGLRLVTEAFF. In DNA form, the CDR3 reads TGCGCCAGCAGCCCCCCTTCGGACAGGGGGCTACGGTTGGTTACTGAAGCTTTCTTT. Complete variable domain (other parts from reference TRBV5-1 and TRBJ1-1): KAGVTQTPRYLIKTRGQQVTLSCSPISGHRSVSWYQQTPGQGLQFLFEYFSETQRNKGNFPGRFSGRQFSNSRSEMNVSTLELGDSALYLCASSPPSDRGLRLVTEAFFGQGTRLTVV.

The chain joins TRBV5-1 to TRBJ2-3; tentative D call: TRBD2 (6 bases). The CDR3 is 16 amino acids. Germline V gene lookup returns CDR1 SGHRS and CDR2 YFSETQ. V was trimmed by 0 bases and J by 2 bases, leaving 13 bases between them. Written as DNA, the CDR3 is TGCGCCAGCAGCTTGGCCGGGCGGGACCACACAGATACGCAGTATTTT. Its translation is CASSLAGRDHTDTQYF.

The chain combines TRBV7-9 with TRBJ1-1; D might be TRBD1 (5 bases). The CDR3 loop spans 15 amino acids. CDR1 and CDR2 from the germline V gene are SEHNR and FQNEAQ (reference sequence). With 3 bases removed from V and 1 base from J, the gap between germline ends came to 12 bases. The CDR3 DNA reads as TGTGCCAGCAGCTTTAGCCGCGACAGGAACACTGAAGCTTTCTTT. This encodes CASSFSRDRNTEAFF.

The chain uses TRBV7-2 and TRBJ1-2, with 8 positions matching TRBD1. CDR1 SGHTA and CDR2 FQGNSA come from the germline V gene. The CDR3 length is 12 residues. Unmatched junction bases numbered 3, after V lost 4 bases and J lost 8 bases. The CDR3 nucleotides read TGTGCCAGCAGCTCCGACAGGGGCGGCTACACCTTC. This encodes CASSSDRGGYTF.

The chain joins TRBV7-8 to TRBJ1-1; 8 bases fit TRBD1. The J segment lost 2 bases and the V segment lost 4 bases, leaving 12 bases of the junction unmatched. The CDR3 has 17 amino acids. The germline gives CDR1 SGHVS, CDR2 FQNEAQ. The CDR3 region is CASSSSRDRRGNTEAFF. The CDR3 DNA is TGTGCCAGCAGCTCATCCCGGGACAGGAGGGGAAACACTGAAGCTTTCTTT.

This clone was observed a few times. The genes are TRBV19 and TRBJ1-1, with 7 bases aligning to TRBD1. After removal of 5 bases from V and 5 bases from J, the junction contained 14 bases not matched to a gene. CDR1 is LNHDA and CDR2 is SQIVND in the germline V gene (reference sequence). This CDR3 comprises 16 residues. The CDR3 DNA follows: TGTGCCAGTAGTCGAGCCGACAGGGCCCCGGGGACTGAAGCTTTCTTT. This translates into CASSRADRAPGTEAFF.